What follows are 7 T cell receptor beta chains derived from one specimen sequenced in a study of blood T cell repertoires in COVID-19. Assay: immunoSEQ multiplex PCR; the TCRdb copy retains only in-frame clones and omits some. The sample records 230,000 or so clones, about 83% being singletons. Sequencing was carried out using peripheral blood. These receptors were taken from a man in his forties with active or convalescent COVID-19.

The V gene is TRBV6-5, the J gene TRBJ1-2, with D hard to call. Deletions cut 7 bases from V and 4 bases from J, with 16 bases between. The CDR3 has 14 residues. Germline loops: CDR1 MNHEY, CDR2 SVGAGI. This chain's CDR3 is CASNRNALSYGYTF. The CDR3, as DNA: TGTGCCAGCAATCGAAACGCGCTGAGCTATGGCTACACCTTC.

The CDR3 protein is CASSIGAGTKETQYF. CDR3 coding DNA: TGTGCCAGTAGTATCGGCGCCGGGACAAAAGAGACCCAGTACTTC. The chain uses TRBV19 and TRBJ2-5, with D possibly matching TRBD1 (6 bases). The V and J ends lost 3 bases and 3 bases respectively, with 14 bases between them. The CDR3 length is 15 residues. Germline-derived CDR1 and CDR2 are LNHDA and SQIVND (reference sequence). The full variable domain, its missing parts supplied by reference TRBV19 and TRBJ2-5, is DGGITQSPKYLFRKEGQNVTLSCEQNLNHDAMYWYRQDPGQGLRLIYYSQIVNDFQKGDIAEGYSVSREKKESFPLTVTSAQKNPTAFYLCASSIGAGTKETQYFGPGTRLLVL.

The chain couples TRBV5-4 to TRBJ1-1; a weak D match, TRBD1 (5 bases). Trimming stripped 4 bases from V and 6 bases from J, with 19 bases between. Germline loops: CDR1 SGHNT, CDR2 YYREEE (reference sequence). The CDR3 has 15 residues. CDR3 nucleotides: TGTGCCAGCAGCGGAACAGGTCCTAGGATCGCTGAAGCTTTCTTT. Protein sequence: CASSGTGPRIAEAFF.

This chain uses TRBV18 with TRBJ1-6; 9 nucleotides line up with TRBD1. Germline CDR1 and CDR2: KGHSH and LQKENI. CDR3 length: 16 amino acids. The ends lost 1 base at V and 8 bases at J; junction bases unmatched: 6. The DNA of the CDR3 is TGTGCCAGCTCACCACGACAGGGGGTTTATGATTCACCCCTCCACTTT. It specifies CASSPRQGVYDSPLHF.

The chain is built from TRBV7-2 and TRBJ2-1, with D possibly being TRBD2 (9 bases). The V gene's germline CDR1 is SGHTA and CDR2 FQGNSA. CDR3 length: 16 residues. V shed 0 bases and J shed 6 bases, with 15 bases lying between them. This CDR3 is CASSLASSGTGNEQFF. The CDR3 nucleotides read TGTGCCAGCAGCTTAGCTTCTAGCGGGACAGGCAATGAGCAGTTCTTC.

The rearrangement links TRBV19 to TRBJ2-1; 7 positions match TRBD2. Trimming at V came to 3 bases and at J to 6 bases, leaving 14 bases not matched to a gene. CDR3 length: 17 residues. The germline CDR1 and CDR2 sequences are LNHDA and SQIVND (reference sequence). The CDR3 nucleotides read TGTGCCAGTAGTATGCGGACTAGTGAGACTCTTGTCAATGAGCAGTTCTTC. Translation: CASSMRTSETLVNEQFF.

The genes are TRBV7-2 and TRBJ2-1; a possible D gene is TRBD2 (5 bases). The germline V gene encodes CDR1 SGHTA and CDR2 FQGNSA. Trimming stripped 1 base from V and 5 bases from J, with 9 bases between. The CDR3 contains 14 residues. The CDR3 is CASSLVGDHNEQFF. DNA for the CDR3: TGTGCCAGCAGCTTAGTCGGGGATCACAATGAGCAGTTCTTC.